The 30 T cell receptor beta chains listed next were all sequenced from one sample in a study of blood T cell repertoires in COVID-19. Sequenced by immunoSEQ multiplex PCR; TCRdb stores in-frame clones only, minus some. The data contain 100,000 or so clones, approximately 80% of them singletons. Sequenced: peripheral blood. These receptors were taken from a man aged 80 or over with acute or convalescent COVID-19.

The chain has TRBV2 and TRBJ1-1; the match to TRBD1 covers 8 bases. Looked up from germline, CDR1 is SNHLY and CDR2 is FYNNEI. The CDR3 covers 14 residues. The trim removed 8 bases at V and 5 bases at J, leaving 10 bases unmatched. The CDR3 DNA is TGTGCCAGCTCCTCCCAGGGGGCGCGGACTGAAGCTTTCTTT. Protein: CASSSQGARTEAFF.

The rearrangement links TRBV3-1 (or the pseudogene TRBV3-2) to TRBJ1-2; 7 bases line up with TRBD1. The CDR3 is 15 residues long. J gave up 4 bases and V 4 bases, and 9 bases lay outside the gene matches. Germline values: CDR1 LGHDT, CDR2 YNNKEL (reference sequence). DNA for the CDR3: TGTGCCAGCAGCCCCGCAGGGGGGCAGACCTATGGCTACACCTTC. It translates to CASSPAGGQTYGYTF.

This clone came up once. This sequence joins TRBV19 and TRBJ2-1; a possible D gene is TRBD2 (5 bases). V was clipped by 5 bases and J by 1 base, with 18 bases between them. The CDR3 covers 17 residues. Germline loops: CDR1 LNHDA, CDR2 SQIVND (reference sequence). The CDR3 DNA follows: TGTGCCAGTAGTTCGGCGCTAGCCTCGGGATCCTACAATGAGCAGTTCTTC. Translation gives CASSSALASGSYNEQFF.

This sequence joins TRBV2 and TRBJ2-3, with D perhaps TRBD1 (6 bases). The CDR3 covers 16 residues. Germline V gene data show CDR1 as SNHLY and CDR2 as FYNNEI. The V gene lost 0 bases and the J gene lost 0 bases, with 10 bases spanning the gap. The CDR3 reads CASSEAGTISTDTQYF. The DNA for the CDR3 is TGTGCCAGCAGTGAAGCTGGGACAATTAGCACAGATACGCAGTATTTT.

The V gene is TRBV27, the J gene TRBJ1-2, with TRBD1 as a possible D gene (5 bases). V lost 4 bases to trimming and J lost 3 bases, with 9 bases between them. The CDR3 runs 13 residues. Germline-derived CDR1 and CDR2 are MNHEY and SMNVEV (reference sequence). The CDR3 nucleotides read TGTGCCAGCAGTTCACAGGATCACTATGGCTACACCTTC. This translates into CASSSQDHYGYTF.

In DNA form, the CDR3 reads TGCGCCAGCAGCTTGGTCTCTGAGCAGTTCTTC. It yields the protein CASSLVSEQFF. This chain connects TRBV5-1 to TRBJ2-1; D ambiguous. The CDR3 is 11 amino acids. The ends were cut back, 0 bases at V and 9 bases at J, with 4 bases in the middle. In germline, CDR1 is SGHRS, CDR2 YFSETQ.

The chain joins TRBV11-2 to TRBJ1-6; no clear D. The ends were cut back, 5 bases at V and 1 base at J, with 12 bases in the middle. The V gene's germline CDR1 is SGHAT and CDR2 FQNNGV. The CDR3 has 16 residues. The CDR3 bases are TGTGCCAGCAGCGAGCAAGGAGCTTCCTATAATTCACCCCTCCACTTT. Protein: CASSEQGASYNSPLHF.

The chain employs TRBV7-9 and TRBJ1-6, with D perhaps TRBD1 (6 bases). The germline gives CDR1 SEHNR, CDR2 FQNEAQ (reference sequence). This CDR3 contains 15 residues. Trimming pared 6 bases from V and 6 bases from J, leaving 15 bases between. Here the CDR3 DNA reads TGTGCCAGCAGGGGGGCTGGACACTTTAATTCACCCCTCCACTTT. This codes for CASRGAGHFNSPLHF.

The chain carries TRBV28 and TRBJ1-1; 7 bases map to TRBD1. The V gene end was trimmed by 2 bases and the J gene end by 9 bases; junction bases not matched to a gene: 15. The CDR3 totals 16 residues. Germline CDR1 MDHEN, CDR2 SYDVKM. The CDR3 loop is CASSLGNGQGVPKAFF. The CDR3 region has the DNA TGTGCCAGCAGTTTAGGAAATGGCCAGGGGGTTCCCAAAGCTTTCTTT.

This clone was counted ten times or more. Other nucleotide sequences from this sample produce the same CDR3. The genes are TRBV28 and TRBJ2-7, with a possible D match to TRBD1 (6 bases). Germline CDR1 MDHEN, CDR2 SYDVKM. Trimming took 5 bases from V and 0 from J, leaving 11 bases between them. This CDR3 has 14 amino acids. The CDR3 DNA reads as TGTGCCAGCAGTCGAACAGGGAACTCCTACGAGCAGTACTTC. Its translation: CASSRTGNSYEQYF.

This clone was seen just once. The gene calls are TRBV9 and TRBJ2-1; 8 nucleotides line up with TRBD2. Per the germline V gene, CDR1 is SGDLS and CDR2 is YYNGEE. The V and J ends lost 3 bases and 2 bases, in that order; junction bases with no gene match: 7. This CDR3 spans 16 amino acids. As DNA, the CDR3 is TGTGCCAGCAGCGCGGGGCGGGAGGTCACCTACAATGAGCAGTTCTTC. Translation gives CASSAGREVTYNEQFF.

This clone was observed a handful of times. V usage is TRBV28 and J usage is TRBJ1-1; TRBD1 might be the D (6 bases). Per germline, CDR1 MDHEN and CDR2 SYDVKM. Trimming cost V 5 bases and J 4 bases, with 14 bases left between them. The CDR3 has 14 amino acids. CDR3 sequence: CASSRTGLVTEAFF. In nucleotides, the CDR3 is TGTGCCAGCAGTCGCACAGGGTTGGTCACTGAAGCTTTCTTT.

This chain links TRBV19 with TRBJ2-3; 9 bases are a match to TRBD1. The V gene's germline CDR1 is LNHDA and CDR2 SQIVND (reference sequence). With V trimmed by 6 bases and J by 2 bases, 6 bases remained unmatched. The CDR3 spans 15 residues. CDR3 sequence: CASRGQGFLTDTQYF. The CDR3 nucleotides read TGTGCCAGTAGAGGACAGGGGTTTCTCACAGATACGCAGTATTTT.

The V gene is TRBV18, the J gene TRBJ1-4, with D possibly TRBD1 on 5 matching bases. CDR1 KGHSH and CDR2 LQKENI come from the germline V gene. The CDR3 sequence is 16 residues long. V was cut by 3 bases and J by 0 bases, with 11 bases left in between. The CDR3 nucleotides are TGTGCCAGCTCACCTCGGACACCTTCAACTAATGAAAAACTGTTTTTT. Its protein is CASSPRTPSTNEKLFF. The whole variable domain, filled in from reference TRBV18 and TRBJ1-4, reads NAGVMQNPRHLVRRRGQEARLRCSPMKGHSHVYWYRQLPEEGLKFMVYLQKENIIDESGMPKERFSAEFPKEGPSILRIQQVVRGDSAAYFCASSPRTPSTNEKLFFGSGTQLSVL.

V and J are TRBV5-1 and TRBJ2-3, with no clear D. From germline, CDR1 is SGHRS and CDR2 YFSETQ. The V and J ends lost 0 bases and 7 bases respectively, with 9 bases between them. The CDR3 loop spans 13 amino acids. CDR3: CASSLEGGYTQYF. The CDR3 DNA follows: TGCGCCAGCAGCTTGGAAGGCGGTTATACGCAGTATTTT.

V usage is TRBV27 and J usage is TRBJ1-2; TRBD1 matches at 7 bases. Germline V gene lookup returns CDR1 MNHEY and CDR2 SMNVEV (reference sequence). V lost 5 bases to trimming and J lost 10 bases; unmatched junction nucleotides: 10. The CDR3 is 13 amino acids. The CDR3 sequence: CASSPLRQGDYTF. The CDR3 DNA is TGTGCCAGCAGTCCTTTACGACAGGGAGACTACACCTTC.

The chain joins TRBV15 to TRBJ1-1; 10 nucleotides agree with TRBD1. After removal of 3 bases from V and 4 bases from J, the junction contained 2 bases not matched to a gene. The CDR3 spans 14 residues. The germline gives CDR1 LNHNV, CDR2 YYDKDF (reference sequence). This chain's CDR3 is CATSSDRGPTEAFF. The CDR3 region has the DNA TGTGCCACCAGCAGCGACAGGGGGCCCACTGAAGCTTTCTTT.

The chain has TRBV5-1 and TRBJ1-5; D uncertain. Trimming removed 1 base at V and 2 bases at J, with 7 bases between. The germline V gene has CDR1 SGHRS and CDR2 YFSETQ. The CDR3 length is 14 residues. DNA for the CDR3: TGCGCCAGCAGCTTGAATGAGGGCAATCAGCCCCAGCATTTT. Translated: CASSLNEGNQPQHF.

The genes are TRBV7-8 and TRBJ1-6, with D possibly being TRBD1 (6 bases). V was pared by 2 bases and J by 5 bases, with 19 bases between. CDR3 size: 18 residues. Germline values: CDR1 SGHVS, CDR2 FQNEAQ. CDR3 DNA: TGTGCCAGCAGCTTAAGTTTATGGAGGACAGCAAATAATTCACCCCTCCACTTT. Its protein product is CASSLSLWRTANNSPLHF.

This clone was detected only once. This sequence joins TRBV4-1 and TRBJ2-7, with D uncertain. Germline lookup yields CDR1 MGHRA and CDR2 YSYEKL. This CDR3 has 14 amino acids. V was clipped by 0 bases and J by 3 bases, with 9 bases between them. The CDR3 coding sequence is TGCGCCAGCAGCCAAGATCCACGAGGCTACGAGCAGTACTTC. Protein product: CASSQDPRGYEQYF.

The chain links TRBV7-8 to TRBJ1-6, with 9 bases identical to TRBD1. The CDR3 is 18 residues long. Germline CDR1 SGHVS, CDR2 FQNEAQ. The trim removed 4 bases at V and 9 bases at J, leaving 16 bases unmatched. In DNA, the CDR3 is TGTGCCAGCAGCTCGACCAAAAACCTCGGGACAGGGAGTTCACCCCTCCACTTT. It codes for CASSSTKNLGTGSSPLHF.

The genes are TRBV10-3 and TRBJ2-1; 9 bases line up with TRBD1. Germline CDR1 ENHRY, CDR2 SYGVKD. The ends lost 0 bases at V and 4 bases at J; junction bases unmatched: 4. The length of the CDR3 is 16 residues. CDR3: CAISESRQGEYNEQFF. The CDR3 DNA sequence: TGTGCCATCAGTGAGTCGAGACAGGGGGAGTACAATGAGCAGTTCTTC.

The gene calls are TRBV2 and TRBJ1-3; D is unclear. Trimming left V 4 bases short and J 0 bases short, with 4 bases between. The CDR3 is made up of 13 amino acids. CDR1 and CDR2 from the germline V gene are SNHLY and FYNNEI. CDR3 amino acids: CASSGYSGNTIYF. The CDR3 DNA is TGTGCCAGCAGTGGCTACTCTGGAAACACCATATATTTT.

This chain joins TRBV4-3 and TRBJ2-3; maybe TRBD2 (7 bases). The CDR3 is 15 amino acids. Trimming took 3 bases from V and 4 from J, leaving 14 bases between them. From germline, CDR1 is LGHNA and CDR2 YSLEER. CDR3 in DNA: TGCGCCAGCAGCCAGGGGCCCGGGGGGCCAGATACGCAGTATTTT. This gives the protein CASSQGPGGPDTQYF.

The V and J genes are TRBV5-4 and TRBJ1-2; tentatively, D is TRBD1 (5 bases). The V end was cut by 4 bases, the J end by 6 bases, with 10 bases between. This CDR3 spans 12 amino acids. Germline V lookup: CDR1 SGHNT, CDR2 YYREEE (reference sequence). The CDR3 loop reads CASSIGQDGYTF. Written as DNA, the CDR3 is TGTGCCAGCAGCATAGGACAAGATGGCTACACCTTC. Based on the CDR3 plus reference TRBV5-4 and TRBJ1-2, the full variable domain is ETGVTQSPTHLIKTRGQQVTLRCSSQSGHNTVSWYQQALGQGPQFIFQYYREEENGRGNFPPRFSGLQFPNYSSELNVNALELDDSALYLCASSIGQDGYTFGSGTRLTVV.

The chain carries TRBV11-2 and TRBJ1-1; no clear D gene. This CDR3 spans 12 amino acids. CDR1 and CDR2 from the germline V gene are SGHAT and FQNNGV. V gave up 3 bases and J gave up 7 bases, with 9 bases separating them. CDR3 bases: TGTGCCAGCAGCTTTACTCTCAATGAAGCTTTCTTT. The encoded protein is CASSFTLNEAFF.

The chain recombines TRBV18 with TRBJ1-1; D possibly corresponds to TRBD1 (6 bases). Trimming took off 3 bases at V and 2 bases at J, with 13 bases between the two ends. Germline V gene data show CDR1 as KGHSH and CDR2 as LQKENI. CDR3 length: 15 amino acids. The CDR3 reads CASSPLTGDNTEAFF. In DNA, the CDR3 is TGTGCCAGCTCACCGTTGACAGGAGATAACACTGAAGCTTTCTTT.

The chain employs TRBV28 and TRBJ1-2; D is unresolved. Germline values: CDR1 MDHEN, CDR2 SYDVKM. The V end was cut by 5 bases, the J end by 5 bases, with 12 bases between. The CDR3 has 13 amino acids. The CDR3 sequence: CASSATSWYGYTF. In DNA form, the CDR3 reads TGTGCCAGCAGTGCAACATCTTGGTATGGCTACACCTTC.

The rearrangement links TRBV7-2 to TRBJ1-5; the D is unclear. This CDR3 contains 16 residues. The germline gives CDR1 SGHTA, CDR2 FQGNSA. The V and J ends lost 4 bases and 4 bases respectively, with 17 bases between them. The CDR3 DNA is TGTGCCAGCAGCTCCGACACCACGACTAGAAATCAGCCCCAGCATTTT. Protein: CASSSDTTTRNQPQHF.

As DNA, the CDR3 is TGCGCCAGCGCGGGACTAGCGGGACCCGGGGAGCTGTTTTTT. It encodes CASAGLAGPGELFF. The chain employs TRBV5-1 and TRBJ2-2, with TRBD2 matching over 13 bases. CDR3 length equals 14 residues. V was pared by 7 bases and J by 6 bases, with 3 bases of the junction left unmatched. Germline CDR1 is SGHRS and CDR2 is YFSETQ.